This TCR beta chain came from a study of PD-1 blockade in classical Hodgkin lymphoma. Findings and limits, study-wide: What caused the repertoire differences, perhaps disease activity or prior therapy, remains undefined. Those achieving complete response showed baseline diversity like newly diagnosed patients.

With 0 bases clipped from V and 9 bases from J, the junction kept 8 bases outside the gene matches. Germline V gene lookup returns CDR1 SGHAT and CDR2 FQNNGV. The CDR3 loop spans 15 amino acids. As concerns this clone: Its antigen is as yet unknown.

Exposure to brentuximab vedotin varied, and each patient had relapsed following autologous stem cell transplantation. Clones were sequenced by immunoSEQ multiplex PCR, and TCRdb holds only the in-frame ones, with some missing. This sample has tens of thousands of clones, with 88% found just once. This material consisted of peripheral blood mononuclear cells (PBMCs), taken at baseline. This sequence originates from a human donor with classical Hodgkin lymphoma. The chain joins TRBV11-2 to TRBJ2-4; 7 bases line up with TRBD1. The CDR3 nucleotides are TGTGCCAGCAGCTTAGAGGTAGGGGGCCGGAGCATTCAGTACTTC. It encodes CASSLEVGGRSIQYF.